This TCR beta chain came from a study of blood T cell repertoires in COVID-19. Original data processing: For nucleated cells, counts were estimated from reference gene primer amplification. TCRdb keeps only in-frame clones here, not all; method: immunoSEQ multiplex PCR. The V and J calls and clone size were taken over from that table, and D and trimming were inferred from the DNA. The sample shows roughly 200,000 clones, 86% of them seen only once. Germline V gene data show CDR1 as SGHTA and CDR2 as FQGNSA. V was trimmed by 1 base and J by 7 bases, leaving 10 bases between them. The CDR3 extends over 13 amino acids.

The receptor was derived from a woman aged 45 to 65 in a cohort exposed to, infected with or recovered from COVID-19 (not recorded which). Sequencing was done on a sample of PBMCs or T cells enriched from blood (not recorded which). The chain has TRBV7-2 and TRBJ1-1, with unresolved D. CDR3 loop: CASSLGGWREAFF. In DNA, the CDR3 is TGTGCCAGCAGCTTAGGAGGGTGGCGTGAAGCTTTCTTT.